These T cell receptor beta chains were read from a single sample in a study of T cell responses to AZD1222 COVID-19 vaccine. Data came from immunoSEQ multiplex PCR; TCRdb stores just in-frame clones and leaves some out. Among around 99,000 clones, about nine tenths were seen once, and the ten largest hold roughly 5.2%. The sequences come from peripheral blood, collected on day 0 of AZD1222 vaccination. These TCRs come from an adult in good health. Each CDR3 is given with its conserved first and last residue. Fields, in order: J gene, D gene, clone size, V gene, CDR3 DNA, CDR3 protein. D genes are given only for firm matches. Size is stated for part of the rows, as once, few or many counts, or as a class when the clone is expanded.

j_call: TRBJ2-7; d_call: TRBD1; clone_size: once; v_call: TRBV7-2; cdr3_nt: TGTGCCAGCAGCCCAGGTCGGGGCGGGACAGGGAAGGAGCAGTACTTC; cdr3_aa: CASSPGRGGTGKEQYF
j_call: TRBJ2-1; d_call: -; clone_size: few; v_call: TRBV4-1; cdr3_nt: TGCGCCAGCAGCCAAGATAGTGGGTTCTCCTACAATGAGCAGTTCTTC; cdr3_aa: CASSQDSGFSYNEQFF
j_call: TRBJ2-1; d_call: TRBD2; clone_size: once; v_call: TRBV28; cdr3_nt: TGTGCCAGCAGTTTGACTAGCGGAACAATTACCTCCTACAATGAGCAGTTCTTC; cdr3_aa: CASSLTSGTITSYNEQFF
j_call: TRBJ2-3; d_call: -; clone_size: -; v_call: TRBV24-1; cdr3_nt: TGTGCCACCAGTGATTTGATAGGTGACTTGAGCACAGATACGCAGTATTTT; cdr3_aa: CATSDLIGDLSTDTQYF
j_call: TRBJ1-3; d_call: -; clone_size: -; v_call: TRBV30; cdr3_nt: TGTGCCTGGAAGATGGGGGCTCTTTTTGGTTCTGGAAACACCATATATTTT; cdr3_aa: CAWKMGALFGSGNTIYF
j_call: TRBJ1-2; d_call: -; clone_size: -; v_call: TRBV4-1; cdr3_nt: TGCGCCAGCAGCCAAGGGAACGGGCCAAAGGGCCGCGGCTACACCTTC; cdr3_aa: CASSQGNGPKGRGYTF
j_call: TRBJ1-5; d_call: -; clone_size: -; v_call: TRBV27; cdr3_nt: TGTGCCAGCAGCCTCGTCGGACAGCCTAGCAATCAGCCCCAGCATTTT; cdr3_aa: CASSLVGQPSNQPQHF
j_call: TRBJ2-1; d_call: -; clone_size: -; v_call: TRBV7-8; cdr3_nt: TGTGCCAGCAGCTTAGCAGCGAAATCCTACAATGAGCAGTTCTTC; cdr3_aa: CASSLAAKSYNEQFF
j_call: TRBJ1-4; d_call: TRBD1; clone_size: -; v_call: TRBV6-5; cdr3_nt: TGTGCCAGCAGGAACAGGGGGTTGAATGAAAAACTGTTTTTT; cdr3_aa: CASRNRGLNEKLFF
j_call: TRBJ2-5; d_call: TRBD1; clone_size: -; v_call: TRBV4-2; cdr3_nt: TGTGCCAGCAGCCAAGATTACAGGACAGGGGGAGAGACCCAGTACTTC; cdr3_aa: CASSQDYRTGGETQYF
j_call: TRBJ1-1; d_call: -; clone_size: once; v_call: TRBV4-2; cdr3_nt: TGTGCCAGCAGCCAAGAGTTAGGCCAGGACACTGAAGCTTTCTTT; cdr3_aa: CASSQELGQDTEAFF
j_call: TRBJ2-1; d_call: TRBD2; clone_size: -; v_call: TRBV28; cdr3_nt: TGTGCCAGCCGACTAGCGGGGGCCTGGAGGGGAGATGAGCAGTTCTTC; cdr3_aa: CASRLAGAWRGDEQFF
j_call: TRBJ1-2; d_call: -; clone_size: -; v_call: TRBV11-2; cdr3_nt: TGTGCCAGCAGCTCTAACAGAAATGGCTACACCTTC; cdr3_aa: CASSSNRNGYTF
j_call: TRBJ1-5; d_call: TRBD1; clone_size: -; v_call: TRBV10-3; cdr3_nt: TGTGCCACGACAGGGGGCGCGTCCTATAGCAATCAGCCCCAGCATTTT; cdr3_aa: CATTGGASYSNQPQHF
j_call: TRBJ1-5; d_call: -; clone_size: -; v_call: TRBV5-6; cdr3_nt: TGTGCCAGCAGCTTGGGGGGGGCAGGGATTCAGCCCCAGCATTTT; cdr3_aa: CASSLGGAGIQPQHF
j_call: TRBJ2-3; d_call: TRBD1; clone_size: -; v_call: TRBV7-9; cdr3_nt: TGTGCCAGCAGCTTAGAGGGGGCTAGGACAGATACGCAGTATTTT; cdr3_aa: CASSLEGARTDTQYF
j_call: TRBJ2-4; d_call: -; clone_size: few; v_call: TRBV5-5; cdr3_nt: TGTGCCAGCAGCTTGGGGCGGTCCAAAAACATTCAGTACTTC; cdr3_aa: CASSLGRSKNIQYF
j_call: TRBJ1-6; d_call: TRBD1; clone_size: -; v_call: TRBV14; cdr3_nt: TGTGCCAGCAGCCAGCGGACAGGGAATTCACCCCTCCACTTT; cdr3_aa: CASSQRTGNSPLHF
j_call: TRBJ2-7; d_call: TRBD2; clone_size: -; v_call: TRBV27; cdr3_nt: TGTGCCAGCAGCGTAGGACTAGCGGGAGGTGAGCAGTACTTC; cdr3_aa: CASSVGLAGGEQYF
j_call: TRBJ2-5; d_call: TRBD1; clone_size: -; v_call: TRBV7-6; cdr3_nt: TGTGCCAGCAGCCCGGGACAGGCAGAGACCCAGTACTTC; cdr3_aa: CASSPGQAETQYF
j_call: TRBJ2-7; d_call: -; clone_size: once; v_call: TRBV28; cdr3_nt: TGTGCCAGCAGATACTCAGGGGGGACCTCCTACGAGCAGTACTTC; cdr3_aa: CASRYSGGTSYEQYF
j_call: TRBJ2-3; d_call: TRBD2; clone_size: -; v_call: TRBV5-1; cdr3_nt: TGCGCCAGCAGCTTGGGGTCGACTAGCGCGTTACCCACAGATACGCAGTATTTT; cdr3_aa: CASSLGSTSALPTDTQYF
j_call: TRBJ2-7; d_call: -; clone_size: -; v_call: TRBV11-3; cdr3_nt: TGTGCCAGCAGCCCCACGCGGCGGGGACACCTTCCCGAGCAGTACTTC; cdr3_aa: CASSPTRRGHLPEQYF
j_call: TRBJ1-5; d_call: TRBD1; clone_size: -; v_call: TRBV7-2; cdr3_nt: TGTGCCAGCAGCTTAGTGGGACAGGGCCGTTATAGCAATCAGCCCCAGCATTTT; cdr3_aa: CASSLVGQGRYSNQPQHF
j_call: TRBJ1-5; d_call: -; clone_size: once; v_call: TRBV10-2; cdr3_nt: TGCGCCAGCAGTGAACAGGCCAATCAGCCCCAGCATTTT; cdr3_aa: CASSEQANQPQHF
j_call: TRBJ1-1; d_call: -; clone_size: -; v_call: TRBV19; cdr3_nt: TGTGCCAGTAGTATCGCAGGGCAGACTGAAGCTTTCTTT; cdr3_aa: CASSIAGQTEAFF
j_call: TRBJ1-5; d_call: TRBD1; clone_size: -; v_call: TRBV4-1; cdr3_nt: TGCGCCAGCAGCCATCGGACAGGGGACAATCAGCCCCAGCATTTT; cdr3_aa: CASSHRTGDNQPQHF
j_call: TRBJ1-2; d_call: -; clone_size: -; v_call: TRBV6-5; cdr3_nt: TGTGCCAGCTACGACAATGGCTACACCTTC; cdr3_aa: CASYDNGYTF
j_call: TRBJ1-1; d_call: -; clone_size: -; v_call: TRBV10-3; cdr3_nt: TGTGCCATCAGTGAGCCCTCCGTGAACACTGAAGCTTTCTTT; cdr3_aa: CAISEPSVNTEAFF
j_call: TRBJ1-2; d_call: -; clone_size: -; v_call: TRBV6-2/TRBV6-3; cdr3_nt: TGTGCCAGCAGCCCTAGGACGGTCTATGGCTACACCTTC; cdr3_aa: CASSPRTVYGYTF
j_call: TRBJ2-2; d_call: -; clone_size: -; v_call: TRBV7-6; cdr3_nt: TGTGCCAGCAGCTTAGCGCTACTCGGCATTGGGAACACCGGGGAGCTGTTTTTT; cdr3_aa: CASSLALLGIGNTGELFF
j_call: TRBJ2-7; d_call: TRBD2; clone_size: once; v_call: TRBV28; cdr3_nt: TGTGCCAGCAGTTCCCGGGCGGCGGGAGGGCCTTCCTACGAGCAGTACTTC; cdr3_aa: CASSSRAAGGPSYEQYF
j_call: TRBJ2-7; d_call: -; clone_size: -; v_call: TRBV4-1; cdr3_nt: TGCGCCAGCAGCTCTGAGACAGTTTACGAGCAGTACTTC; cdr3_aa: CASSSETVYEQYF
j_call: TRBJ2-1; d_call: -; clone_size: -; v_call: TRBV10-3; cdr3_nt: TGTGCCATCAGTGAGCACAACGTTAAGTTCTTC; cdr3_aa: CAISEHNVKFF
j_call: TRBJ1-5; d_call: TRBD1; clone_size: -; v_call: TRBV5-8; cdr3_nt: TGTGCCGGGACAGGGGCTGACAGGGGCTATTATCAGCCCCAGCATTTT; cdr3_aa: CAGTGADRGYYQPQHF
j_call: TRBJ1-4; d_call: TRBD1; clone_size: once; v_call: TRBV6-4; cdr3_nt: TGTGCCACCAGGCCGACAGGGTCGGTGTTTTTT; cdr3_aa: CATRPTGSVFF
j_call: TRBJ1-1; d_call: -; clone_size: few; v_call: TRBV28; cdr3_nt: TGTGCCAGCAGTGGGATGAACACTGAAGCTTTCTTT; cdr3_aa: CASSGMNTEAFF
j_call: TRBJ2-7; d_call: TRBD2; clone_size: -; v_call: TRBV10-3; cdr3_nt: TGTGCCATCAGCTCACTAGCGGGGAGAAACGAGCAGTACTTC; cdr3_aa: CAISSLAGRNEQYF